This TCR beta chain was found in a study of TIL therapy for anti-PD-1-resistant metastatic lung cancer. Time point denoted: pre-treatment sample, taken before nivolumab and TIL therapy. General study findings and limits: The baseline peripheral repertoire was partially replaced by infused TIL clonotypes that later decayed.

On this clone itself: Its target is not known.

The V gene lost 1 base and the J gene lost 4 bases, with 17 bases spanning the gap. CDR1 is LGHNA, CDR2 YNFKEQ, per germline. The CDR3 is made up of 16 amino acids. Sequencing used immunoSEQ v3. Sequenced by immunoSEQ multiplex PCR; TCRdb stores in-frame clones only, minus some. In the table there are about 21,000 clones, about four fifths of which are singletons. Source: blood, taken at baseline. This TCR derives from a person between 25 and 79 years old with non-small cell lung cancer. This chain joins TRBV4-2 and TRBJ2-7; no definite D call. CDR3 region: CASSQGETSPIYEQYF. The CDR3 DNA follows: TGTGCCAGCAGCCAAGGGGAAACATCTCCCATTTACGAGCAGTACTTC.